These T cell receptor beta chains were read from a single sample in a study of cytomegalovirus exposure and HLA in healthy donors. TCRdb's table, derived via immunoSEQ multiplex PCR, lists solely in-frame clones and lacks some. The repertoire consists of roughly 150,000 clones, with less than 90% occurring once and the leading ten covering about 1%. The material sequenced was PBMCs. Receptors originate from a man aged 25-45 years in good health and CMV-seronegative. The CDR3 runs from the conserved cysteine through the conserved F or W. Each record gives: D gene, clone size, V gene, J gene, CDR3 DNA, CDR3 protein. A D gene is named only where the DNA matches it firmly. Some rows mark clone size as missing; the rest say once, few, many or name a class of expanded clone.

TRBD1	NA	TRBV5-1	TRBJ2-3	TGCGCCAGCAGCCCGGGACAGAGCACAGATACGCAGTATTTT	CASSPGQSTDTQYF
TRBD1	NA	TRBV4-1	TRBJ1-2	TGCGCCAGCAGCCAATATACCGGGACAGGGTCCTATGGCTACACCTTC	CASSQYTGTGSYGYTF
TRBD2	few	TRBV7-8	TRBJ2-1	TGTGCCAGCAGCCCCGGAGGGGAGGGATACAATGAGCAGTTCTTC	CASSPGGEGYNEQFF
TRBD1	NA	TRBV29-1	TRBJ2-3	TGCAGCGTTGGTCGGGACAGGGGCGGGACAGATACGCAGTATTTT	CSVGRDRGGTDTQYF
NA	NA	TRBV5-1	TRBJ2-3	TGCGCCAGCAGCCCCCCAACAGGGACGAGCACAGATACGCAGTATTTT	CASSPPTGTSTDTQYF
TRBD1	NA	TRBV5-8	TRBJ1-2	TGTGCCAGCAGCTCCACAGGGGTGAGGGGCTACACCTTC	CASSSTGVRGYTF
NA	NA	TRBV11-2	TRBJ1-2	TGTGCCAGCAGCCAAGGGGCTACTAACTATGGCTACACCTTC	CASSQGATNYGYTF
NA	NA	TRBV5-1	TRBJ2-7	TGCGCCAGCATCGGGTCTAACTACGAGCAGTACTTC	CASIGSNYEQYF
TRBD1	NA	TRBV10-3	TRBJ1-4	TGTGCCATCAGTGAAAGGGACAGGGGAAATGAAAAACTGTTTTTT	CAISERDRGNEKLFF
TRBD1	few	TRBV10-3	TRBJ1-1	TGTGCCATCAGCCCCACCCCACAGGGGGCTATAAGGAACACTGAAGCTTTCTTT	CAISPTPQGAIRNTEAFF
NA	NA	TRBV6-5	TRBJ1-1	TGTGCCAGCAGCCGGGTGGACACTGAAGCTTTCTTT	CASSRVDTEAFF
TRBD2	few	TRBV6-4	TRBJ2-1	TGTGCCAGCAGTGACTCAGCGGGATCCTACAATGAGCAGTTCTTC	CASSDSAGSYNEQFF
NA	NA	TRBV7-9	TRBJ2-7	TGTGCCAGCAGCTTTACAGGGGGGGGCTACGAGCAGTACTTC	CASSFTGGGYEQYF
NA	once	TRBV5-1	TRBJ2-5	TGCGCCAGCAGCTTGGATTCGAGGGATTGGGAGACCCAGTACTTC	CASSLDSRDWETQYF
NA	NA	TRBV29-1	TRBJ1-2	TGCAGCGTTTCGGGACTTTCAAACTATGGCTACACCTTC	CSVSGLSNYGYTF
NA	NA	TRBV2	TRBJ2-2	TGTGCCAGCAGAGGAGGGACCGGGGAGCTGTTTTTT	CASRGGTGELFF
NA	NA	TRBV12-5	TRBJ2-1	TGTGCTAGTGGTTTGGTACTTAGCGGGACAGAGCAGAGTGAGCAGTTCTTC	CASGLVLSGTEQSEQFF
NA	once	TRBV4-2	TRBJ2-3	TGTGCCAGCAGCCAAGATTCGACTAGGGGTCCAGATACGCAGTATTTT	CASSQDSTRGPDTQYF
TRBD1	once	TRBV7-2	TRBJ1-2	TGTGCCAGCAGCTTTCGGGACAGGGGCTATGGCTACACCTTC	CASSFRDRGYGYTF
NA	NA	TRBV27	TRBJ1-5	TGTGCCAGCAGCCGACAGAGAAGCAATCAGCCCCAGCATTTT	CASSRQRSNQPQHF
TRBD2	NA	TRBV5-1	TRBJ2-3	TGCGCCAGCAGCTTGGGGACTAGCGGCACAGATACGCAGTATTTT	CASSLGTSGTDTQYF
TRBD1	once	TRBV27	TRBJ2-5	TGTGCCAGCAGTCCCCCTAACAGGGGGCGAGAGACCCAGTACTTC	CASSPPNRGRETQYF
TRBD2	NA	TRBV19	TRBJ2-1	TGTGCCAGTAGTATGCAGCGGGACTACAATGAGCAGTTCTTC	CASSMQRDYNEQFF